This T cell receptor (beta chain) was recovered during a study of radiotherapy plus CTLA-4 blockade in lung cancer. Study-level points and caveats: Response, reportedly, was best predicted by interferon-beta along with early blood T cell clone dynamics.

This clone appeared a single time. The antigen remains unidentified. Repertoires were generated with immunoSEQ multiplex PCR, while TCRdb's copy carries only in-frame clones and drops some. The sample shows about 40,000 clones, approximately 86% of them seen only once. The germline V gene has CDR1 MDHEN and CDR2 SYDVKM. The CDR3 runs to 19 residues. V was pared by 0 bases and J by 6 bases, with 17 bases of the junction left unmatched. This specimen consisted of peripheral blood, obtained from a patient treated with radiotherapy plus ipilimumab. The chain recombines TRBV28 with TRBJ2-3; 8 bases line up with TRBD2. This clonotype was sampled from a human donor with non-small cell lung cancer whose response to radiotherapy plus ipilimumab could not be evaluated. The CDR3 DNA is TGTGCCAGCAGTTTATGCGGGGGGGTTAGGCAGGGAAGGTGCGATACGCAGTATTTT. Encoded protein: CASSLCGGVRQGRCDTQYF.